This is a list of T cell receptor beta chains from one sample in a study of Ad26.COV2.S vaccination and SARS-CoV-2 variants. Measured with immunoSEQ multiplex PCR; TCRdb has only the in-frame clones, and not every one. The sample yields hundreds of thousands of clones, roughly 89% seen once. The starting material was peripheral blood, obtained in a trial of Ad26.COV2.S vaccine versus placebo. The source is a person between 18 and 59 years old who received the Ad26.COV2.S COVID-19 vaccine or a placebo. CDR3s include the opening cysteine and the closing phenylalanine or tryptophan. Each record gives: V gene, J gene, CDR3 protein.

TRBV21-1	TRBJ2-1	CASSKVLQKRGENEQFF
TRBV4-1	TRBJ2-1	CASSQGRLADNEQFF
TRBV4-1	TRBJ2-2	CASSHQMRGAANTGELFF
TRBV2	TRBJ1-2	CASSEARANGYTF
TRBV14	TRBJ2-5	CASSQGAGVETQYF
TRBV2	TRBJ1-2	CASSGDRGGQGARRPYGYTF
TRBV11-3	TRBJ2-1	CASSAGTSGGNEQFF
TRBV15	TRBJ1-4	CATSRDTNEKLFF
TRBV5-1	TRBJ1-2	CASSPLQGENYGYTF
TRBV4-3	TRBJ1-5	CASSQDGRVGQPQHF
TRBV2	TRBJ2-5	CASSGRETQYF
TRBV9	TRBJ1-1	CASSVGSDENTEAFF
TRBV19	TRBJ2-7	CASTPVVTLDSYEQYF
TRBV7-9	TRBJ2-5	CASSLFGGQETQYF
TRBV7-2	TRBJ1-1	CASSLGRLDTEAFF
TRBV19	TRBJ1-1	CASTTRDSGMNTEAFF
TRBV7-8	TRBJ1-6	CASSLQEGVRPLHF
TRBV7-6	TRBJ2-1	CASSLVGTSGRGEQFF
TRBV5-1	TRBJ1-5	CASSLDRLQPQHF
TRBV29-1	TRBJ1-2	CSVEDLQGYGYTF
TRBV11-3	TRBJ1-1	CASSLRGRTEAFF
TRBV6-2/TRBV6-3	TRBJ1-2	CASSYPDGYTF
TRBV15	TRBJ2-5	CATSSRIQGETQYF
TRBV6-5	TRBJ1-1	CASSGAYMNTEAFF